The sequence of this TCR beta chain was determined in a study of blood T cell repertoires in COVID-19. Turning to the study itself: Italy, Spain and the United States were the sources of the convalescent and acute COVID-19 samples. Sources were T cells, B-cell-depleted T cells, or PBMCs; the material itself was cDNA or gDNA.

The germline V gene has CDR1 SGHRS and CDR2 YFSETQ. With 4 bases clipped from V and 6 bases from J, the junction kept 10 bases outside the gene matches. The CDR3 contains 15 residues. Study processing details: Estimated nucleated cell counts came from reference gene primer amplification. The table came from immunoSEQ multiplex PCR; TCRdb's copy has only in-frame clones and leaves some out. V and J calls and clone size are given by that table; D and trimming were obtained from the DNA. The sample consists of about 140,000 clones, 70% to 90% of them appearing once. V gene TRBV5-1 combines with J gene TRBJ1-1; 9 positions agree with TRBD1. What was sequenced was peripheral blood. This TCR was sampled from an older woman with acute or convalescent COVID-19. The CDR3 reads CASSTRQGGSAEAFF. The CDR3 DNA reads TGCGCCAGCAGCACCAGACAGGGGGGCAGCGCTGAAGCTTTCTTT.